This T cell receptor beta chain is from a study of T cells expressing NK-cell markers. The wider study: It was sorted CD3+CD56-NKG2C+, CD3+CD56+NKG2C- and CD3+CD56+NKG2C+ T cells that provided the TCR beta repertoires. Seven donors tested HCMV-seropositive and one tested seronegative among the eight sequenced.

Study results and limitations: In more than five donors, dominant CD3+CD56+NKG2C+ clonotypes ranked among the top 10 CD8+ clonotypes.

Germline V gene data show CDR1 as SNHLY and CDR2 as FYNNEI. This CDR3 region has 14 residues. Remarks on this clonotype: The antigen is unknown.

cDNA encoding TCR beta was synthesized via 5'RACE template switching incorporating UMIs. TCRdb re-analyzed the 5' RACE reads; it lists each CDR3 protein once, without DNA. Here the sample table reports about 150,000 distinct CDR3 sequences. Sequencing was done on a sample of blood T cells: a sorted CD56 or NKG2C T cell subset, CD4+ or CD8+ T cells, or bulk PBMC T cells (not recorded which). V gene TRBV2 combines with J gene TRBJ2-3; the TRBD1 assignment by TCRdb is unverifiable without DNA. The receptor comes from a woman aged 45-65 years in good health. This chain's CDR3 is CASRAPYRPDTQYF.